The 7 T cell receptor beta chains given below trace back to one sample, sequenced in a study of early T cells in non-severe SARS-CoV-2 infection. TCRdb re-called the 5' RACE reads through MiXCR, storing one row per CDR3 protein. The sample contains about 61,000 distinct CDR3 sequences, 11% of which appear only once. Input material: whole blood. The source is an adult who was a healthcare worker with PCR-confirmed SARS-CoV-2 infection or an uninfected control (not recorded which).

This clonotype was observed many times. This chain uses TRBV24-1 with TRBJ2-3, with D unresolved. Trimming removed 0 bases at V and 0 bases at J, with 6 bases between. The CDR3 contains 15 residues. Germline V gene sequence: CDR1 KGHDR, CDR2 SFDVKD. The CDR3, as DNA: TGTGCCACCAGTGATTTGGACTGTAGCACAGATACGCAGTATTTT. It codes for CATSDLDCSTDTQYF.

This clonotype was seen many times. V usage is TRBV20-1 and J usage is TRBJ2-6; D remains unclear. V shed 4 bases and J shed 2 bases, with 12 bases lying between them. The V gene's germline CDR1 is DFQATT and CDR2 SNEGSKA (reference sequence). The CDR3 is 15 amino acids. The CDR3 here is CSATRRGAGANVLTF. The CDR3 DNA reads as TGCAGTGCTACCCGAAGAGGCGCTGGGGCCAACGTCCTGACTTTC.

A remark on this clonotype: The junction shows a germline mismatch at one end, possibly a read error. The rearrangement links TRBV7-7 to TRBJ1-5; unclear D gene. Germline V CDR1 and CDR2: SSHAT, FNYEAQ (reference sequence). The CDR3 is 15 residues long. This CDR3 is CASSLEQYSNQPQHF. CDR3 DNA: TGTGCTAGCAGCTTAGAACAGTATAGCAATCAGCCCCAGCATTTT.

The chain combines TRBV20-1 with TRBJ1-2; possible D gene TRBD1, 5 bases. Germline V gives CDR1 DFQATT, CDR2 SNEGSKA (reference sequence). CDR3 length: 12 amino acids. Trimming removed 2 bases at V and 5 bases at J, with 9 bases between. CDR3 sequence (DNA): TGCAGTGCTAGACAGGGAATTTATGGCTACACCTTC. Translated, it gives CSARQGIYGYTF.

This clonotype was counted ten times or more. The chain uses TRBV11-2 and TRBJ2-1; TRBD2 matches at 7 bases. CDR1 and CDR2 from the germline V gene are SGHAT and FQNNGV. This CDR3 spans 16 amino acids. Trimming removed 4 bases from V and 0 bases from J; junction bases left unmatched: 6. CDR3 DNA sequence: TGTGCCAGCAGCTCCATAGCGGGTGGCTCCTACAATGAGCAGTTCTTC. Translation: CASSSIAGGSYNEQFF.

This clonotype has only a few counts. The chain is built from TRBV25-1 and TRBJ2-7; TRBD1 is a possible D gene (5 bases). The CDR3 has 12 residues. Trimming pared 1 base from V and 9 bases from J, leaving 10 bases between. Germline V lookup: CDR1 MGHDK, CDR2 SYGVNS. DNA for the CDR3: TGTGCCAGCAGTGAATCAGGGTTTGGGCAGTACTTC. Its protein product is CASSESGFGQYF.

V is TRBV2 and J is TRBJ1-2, with D perhaps TRBD1 (6 bases). This CDR3 has 13 residues. V lost 7 bases and J 4 bases, leaving 13 bases between the germline ends. From germline, CDR1 is SNHLY and CDR2 FYNNEI. CDR3 coding DNA: TGTGCCAGCAATACGGACAGTGCCTATGGCTACACCTTC. Residues: CASNTDSAYGYTF.